This T cell receptor (beta chain) was sequenced in a study of shared T cell receptors in the human thymus. The CDR3 runs 15 residues. After removal of 5 bases from V and 8 bases from J, the junction contained 12 bases not matched to a gene. Germline V gives CDR1 SGHNT, CDR2 YENEEA. Data came from immunoSEQ multiplex PCR; TCRdb stores just in-frame clones and leaves some out. Of some 700,000 clones detected, roughly 90% appear once; the ten largest clones hold approximately 0.011%. This sample was shared with a second study, whose subject was human thymus T cells. This second study notes: Finnish infants who were healthy and having corrective surgery for congenital heart defects made up the donors. During corrective heart surgery, resections were taken, and the thymus tissue came from them. Thymic and blood repertoires appeared to carry a bias in their V and J gene usage. Related work showed strongly overlapping thymic repertoires across unrelated individuals.

This clonotype originated in a boy less than two years old with a congenital heart defect. Material for sequencing was thymocytes. The chain employs TRBV11-3 and TRBJ2-1, with 7 nucleotides matching TRBD1. CDR3 nucleotides: TGTGCCAGCAGCGCTGGGGACAGTGGCCGACATGAGCAGTTCTTC. Protein sequence: CASSAGDSGRHEQFF.